Listed below are T cell receptor beta chains from one sample, sequenced in a study of blood T cell repertoires in COVID-19. The table came from immunoSEQ multiplex PCR; TCRdb's copy has only in-frame clones and leaves some out. The sample carries about 190,000 clones, around 90% recorded once. The specimen was peripheral blood. These receptors all come from a middle-aged man with acute or convalescent COVID-19. CDR3s leave out the opening cysteine and the closing phenylalanine or tryptophan.

11 | TRBV11-2 | ASSLEEPYEQY
13 | TRBV5-1 | ASSLMGGGDEKLF
15 | TRBV11-3 | ASSPAGRGGSYNEQF
15 | TRBV5-6 | ASSTQQANRDADTQY
13 | TRBV5-1 | ASSWGQVNNSPLH
10 | TRBV7-3 | ASSPGGNTIY
14 | TRBV5-8 | ASSFHTPPEADTQY
14 | TRBV18 | ASSFGLAGGKETQY
15 | TRBV5-1 | ASSLWTGAQSNTEAF
13 | TRBV7-9 | ASSLALASYNEQF
11 | TRBV5-1 | ASTLASEETQY
11 | TRBV7-9 | KSQGLDYNEQF
12 | TRBV6-2/TRBV6-3 | ASSYSTSSQPQH
13 | TRBV4-1 | ASSQGGTGYQPQH
13 | TRBV24-1 | ATSDKTGVGDTQY